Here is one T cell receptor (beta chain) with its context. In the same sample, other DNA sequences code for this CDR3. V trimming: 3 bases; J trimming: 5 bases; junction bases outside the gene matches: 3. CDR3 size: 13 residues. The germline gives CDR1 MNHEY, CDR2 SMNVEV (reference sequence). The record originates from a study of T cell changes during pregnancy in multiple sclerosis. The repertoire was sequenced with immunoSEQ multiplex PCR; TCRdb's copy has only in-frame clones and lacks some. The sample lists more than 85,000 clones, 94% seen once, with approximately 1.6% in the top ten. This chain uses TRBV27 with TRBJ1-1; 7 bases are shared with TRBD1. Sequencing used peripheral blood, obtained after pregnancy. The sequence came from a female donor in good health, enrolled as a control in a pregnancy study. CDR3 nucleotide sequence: TGTGCCAGCAGTTTCGACAGGGCAACTGAAGCTTTCTTT. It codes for CASSFDRATEAFF.